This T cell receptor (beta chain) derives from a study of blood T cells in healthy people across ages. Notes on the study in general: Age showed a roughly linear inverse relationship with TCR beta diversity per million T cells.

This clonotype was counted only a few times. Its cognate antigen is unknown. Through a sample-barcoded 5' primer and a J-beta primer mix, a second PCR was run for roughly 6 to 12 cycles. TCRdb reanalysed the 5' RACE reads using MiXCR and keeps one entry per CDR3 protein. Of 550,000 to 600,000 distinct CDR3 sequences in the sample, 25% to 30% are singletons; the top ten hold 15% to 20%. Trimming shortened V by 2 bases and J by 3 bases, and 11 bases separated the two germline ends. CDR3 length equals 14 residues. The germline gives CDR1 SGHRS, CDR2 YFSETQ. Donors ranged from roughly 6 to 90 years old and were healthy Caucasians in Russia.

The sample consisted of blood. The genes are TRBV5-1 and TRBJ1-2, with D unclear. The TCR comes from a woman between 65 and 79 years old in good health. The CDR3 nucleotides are TGCGCCAGCAGCTTCGGATACGCTTACTATGGCTACACCTTC. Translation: CASSFGYAYYGYTF.